Included here is one TCR beta chain sequence, with context. Its antigen is currently unknown. The sample belongs to a study of cytomegalovirus exposure and HLA in healthy donors. Study-wide findings and caveats: Roughly uniform sequencing depth across donors was assumed, possibly incorrectly. Within an earlier analysis, most TCR beta V segments proved productive either about 87% or about 30% of the time.

V dropped 2 bases and J dropped 1 base, with 9 bases sitting between them. This CDR3 has 14 residues. CDR1 SGHNT and CDR2 YYREEE come from the germline V gene (reference sequence). In the PCR, 60 Vbeta and 13 Jbeta primers were used. Data came from immunoSEQ multiplex PCR; TCRdb stores just in-frame clones and leaves some out. This table holds 65,000 to 90,000 clones, roughly four fifths found once. The donors comprised healthy bone marrow donors. The sequencing sample was made of PBMCs. J is TRBJ1-1 and V is TRBV5-4; D is undetermined. The receptor's source is a man aged 18 to 29 in good health and CMV-seronegative. CDR3 amino acids: CASSLPTGNTEAFF. The CDR3 DNA follows: TGTGCCAGCAGCTTACCGACGGGGAACACTGAAGCTTTCTTT.